Following are 27 T cell receptor beta chains from one sample sequenced in a study of graft-versus-host responses after intestinal transplantation (dated by TCRdb to the early 2020s). The library relied on the immunoSEQ multiplex PCR assay. As stored in TCRdb, this immuneACCESS dataset retains in-frame rearrangements with V and J assigned. A fraction of the clones does not appear; measured against another copy, unresolved V genes explain less than half of the discrepancy, and the remainder lacks a known reason. Within this sample are roughly 77,000 clones, with roughly 90% of them counted one time only. The ten biggest clones cover nearly 2.5% of the sample. The sample's time point label is to be understood as: cells obtained before transplantation from donor or recipient. Their antigen targets remain unknown. The source material was unstimulated CD8+ T cells sorted from spleen or lymph node cells, sampled before intestinal transplant. Receptor source: a human donor who received an intestinal transplant.

V gene TRBV13 combines with J gene TRBJ2-7; 11 positions agree with TRBD2. V lost 4 bases, J lost 2 bases, and 1 base stayed unmatched. Per the germline V gene, CDR1 is PRHDT and CDR2 is FYEKMQ (reference sequence). The CDR3 sequence is 14 residues long. CDR3 sequence (DNA): TGTGCCAGCAGCTCGGGACTAGCGGCCTACGAGCAGTACTTC. Amino acid sequence: CASSSGLAAYEQYF.

This rearrangement joins TRBV28 to TRBJ2-2, with 10 bases lining up with TRBD2. CDR3 length equals 18 residues. V dropped 6 bases and J dropped 6; count of bases not matched to a gene: 16. CDR1 and CDR2 from the germline V gene are MDHEN and SYDVKM. The CDR3 sequence is CASSPRLKAGGSAGELFF. The CDR3 DNA reads as TGTGCCAGCAGCCCGCGACTCAAAGCGGGAGGGTCGGCCGGGGAGCTGTTTTTT. Full variable domain (missing parts from reference TRBV28 and TRBJ2-2): DVKVTQSSRYLVKRTGEKVFLECVQDMDHENMFWYRQDPGLGLRLIYFSYDVKMKEKGDIPEGYSVSREKKERFSLILESASTNQTSMYLCASSPRLKAGGSAGELFFGEGSRLTVL.

J is TRBJ2-1 and V is TRBV29-1; the match to TRBD2 covers 9 bases. V trimming: 4 bases; J trimming: 2 bases; junction bases outside the gene matches: 0. Germline V CDR1 and CDR2: SQVTM, ANQGSEA. This CDR3 is built from 13 residues. The DNA for the CDR3 is TGCAGCGTTGGCGGGGGGGCCTACAATGAGCAGTTCTTC. This gives the protein CSVGGGAYNEQFF.

This clone is a singleton in its sample. The gene calls are TRBV27 and TRBJ2-1; a possible D gene is TRBD2 (6 bases). V lost 2 bases to trimming and J lost 0 bases, with 14 bases between them. This CDR3 is built from 17 residues. Germline lookup yields CDR1 MNHEY and CDR2 SMNVEV (reference sequence). The CDR3 spells CASSLKRGFPSYNEQFF. CDR3 DNA: TGTGCCAGCAGTTTAAAACGGGGGTTTCCCTCCTACAATGAGCAGTTCTTC.

V is TRBV13 and J is TRBJ2-1; 8 bases match TRBD2. The CDR3 is made up of 15 amino acids. The V and J ends lost 3 bases and 8 bases, in that order; junction bases with no gene match: 9. The germline V gene encodes CDR1 PRHDT and CDR2 FYEKMQ (reference sequence). Written as DNA, the CDR3 is TGTGCCAGCAGCTTCCAGCGGGAGTCTGGGGATGAGCAGTTCTTC. Its translation: CASSFQRESGDEQFF.

For this clone: The junction does not match germline at one end; this may be a read error. The CDR3 sequence is CASSEAPF. The CDR3 region has the DNA TGTGCCAGCAGTGAAGCCCCCTTC. The gene calls are TRBV6-4 and TRBJ2-7; the D is unclear. Germline lookup yields CDR1 MRHNA and CDR2 SNTAGT. CDR3 length: 8 residues.

The chain couples TRBV6-1 to TRBJ2-7, with 9 bases aligning to TRBD1. The V gene's germline CDR1 is MNHNS and CDR2 SASEGT. Trimming at V came to 5 bases and at J to 3 bases, leaving 5 bases not matched to a gene. The CDR3 extends over 14 amino acids. The CDR3, as DNA: TGTGCCAGCAGTCCGCGACAGGGGGACTACGAGCAGTACTTC. Amino acid sequence: CASSPRQGDYEQYF.

The chain links TRBV5-1 to TRBJ2-3, with 15 bases identical to TRBD2. In germline, CDR1 is SGHRS, CDR2 YFSETQ. This CDR3 comprises 16 residues. Losses at the gene ends were 3 bases for V and 6 bases for J; bases not matched to a gene: 5. Written as DNA, the CDR3 is TGCGCCAGCAGCTCCGGGACTAGCGGGGGGTTGGATACGCAGTATTTT. It translates to CASSSGTSGGLDTQYF.

The genes are TRBV14 and TRBJ2-5, with 10 bases lining up with TRBD1. Unmatched junction bases numbered 9, after V lost 2 bases and J lost 6 bases. Germline CDR1 SGHDN, CDR2 FVKESK. The CDR3 spans 16 residues. CDR3: CASSQMTGGVFQTQYF. For the CDR3, the DNA is TGTGCCAGCAGCCAAATGACAGGGGGCGTTTTTCAGACCCAGTACTTC. The full variable domain, rest sourced from reference TRBV14 and TRBJ2-5, is EAGVTQFPSHSVIEKGQTVTLRCDPISGHDNLYWYRRVMGKEIKFLLHFVKESKQDESGMPNNRFLAERTGGTYSTLKVQPAELEDSGVYFCASSQMTGGVFQTQYFGPGTRLLVL.

V and J are TRBV7-9 and TRBJ1-1; 9 nucleotides align to TRBD1. The CDR3 has 15 amino acids. Germline assignment: CDR1 SEHNR and CDR2 FQNEAQ (reference sequence). V shed 4 bases, J shed 1 base, and the junction held 4 bases outside the gene matches. Written as DNA, the CDR3 is TGTGCCAGCAGCTCACCGGGACAGGGGAACACTGAAGCTTTCTTT. Translating it yields CASSSPGQGNTEAFF.

The chain carries TRBV4-1 and TRBJ2-3; TRBD2 matches at 9 bases. CDR1 and CDR2 (germline): MGHRA, YSYEKL. J gave up 8 bases and V 2 bases, and 17 bases lay outside the gene matches. CDR3 size: 18 residues. CDR3: CASSQRGGGAFLGGTQYF. In nucleotides, the CDR3 is TGCGCCAGCAGCCAAAGGGGCGGGGGGGCTTTTTTGGGAGGTACGCAGTATTTT.

This chain joins TRBV7-6 and TRBJ2-1; TRBD2 agrees at 7 bases. Germline lookup yields CDR1 SGHVS and CDR2 FNYEAQ. The CDR3 consists of 12 residues. J lost 7 bases, V lost 5 bases, and 2 bases had no gene match. This CDR3 reads CASSPAGNEQFF. CDR3 DNA: TGTGCCAGCAGCCCAGCGGGAAATGAGCAGTTCTTC.

This chain connects TRBV4-2 to TRBJ2-7; TRBD2 aligns across 13 bases. CDR1 and CDR2 (germline): LGHNA, YNFKEQ. The CDR3 has 16 amino acids. V lost 0 bases and J lost 3; bases outside the gene matches: 2. The CDR3 sequence: CASSQDTSGGDYEQYF. The CDR3 nucleotides are TGTGCCAGCAGCCAAGATACTAGCGGGGGGGACTACGAGCAGTACTTC.

The gene calls are TRBV7-9 and TRBJ2-7; TRBD2 matches at 9 bases. This CDR3 is 14 amino acids long. Trimming removed 3 bases from V and 5 bases from J; junction bases left unmatched: 5. Germline values: CDR1 SEHNR, CDR2 FQNEAQ (reference sequence). CDR3 region: CASSFSGRGHEQYF. DNA for the CDR3: TGTGCCAGCAGCTTTAGCGGGAGAGGCCACGAGCAGTACTTC.

The sample holds a few counts of this clone. The V gene is TRBV5-1, the J gene TRBJ2-7; 7 nucleotides match TRBD2. V was clipped by 4 bases and J by 2 bases; unmatched bases: 3. The CDR3 spans 13 residues. The germline gives CDR1 SGHRS, CDR2 YFSETQ. CDR3 DNA: TGCGCCAGCAGCGCGGGGGAGGCCTACGAGCAGTACTTC. It codes for CASSAGEAYEQYF.

V gene TRBV28 combines with J gene TRBJ2-7; the D gene is possibly TRBD1 (6 bases). V was shortened by 5 bases and J by 2 bases, with 13 bases between the two germline ends. Germline values: CDR1 MDHEN, CDR2 SYDVKM. The CDR3 totals 14 residues. Here the CDR3 DNA reads TGTGCCAGCAGTCCGAGACAGGTTACCTACGAGCAGTACTTC. This encodes CASSPRQVTYEQYF. The full variable domain, its missing parts supplied by reference TRBV28 and TRBJ2-7, is DVKVTQSSRYLVKRTGEKVFLECVQDMDHENMFWYRQDPGLGLRLIYFSYDVKMKEKGDIPEGYSVSREKKERFSLILESASTNQTSMYLCASSPRQVTYEQYFGPGTRLTVT.

The chain is built from TRBV7-8 and TRBJ1-1; D is undetermined. The V gene's germline CDR1 is SGHVS and CDR2 FQNEAQ. With 3 bases removed from V and 5 bases from J, the gap between germline ends came to 16 bases. The CDR3 is 15 amino acids. The CDR3 nucleotides are TGTGCCAGCAGCTTTTTCCCTGTGACGAGGACTGAAGCTTTCTTT. Its protein product is CASSFFPVTRTEAFF. The whole variable domain, remainder taken from reference TRBV7-8 and TRBJ1-1, is GAGVSQSPRYKVAKRGQDVALRCDPISGHVSLFWYQQALGQGPEFLTYFQNEAQLDKSGLPSDRFFAERPEGSVSTLKIQRTQQEDSAVYLCASSFFPVTRTEAFFGQGTRLTVV.

The V call is TRBV27, the J call TRBJ1-1, with 7 bases matching TRBD1. After removal of 7 bases from V and 1 base from J, the junction contained 21 bases not matched to a gene. CDR3 length: 19 amino acids. Per germline, CDR1 MNHEY and CDR2 SMNVEV (reference sequence). The chain's CDR3 is CASTRSPPMEGAGNTEAFF. CDR3 in DNA: TGTGCCAGCACTCGAAGCCCCCCGATGGAGGGGGCGGGGAACACTGAAGCTTTCTTT.

The chain joins TRBV7-6 to TRBJ2-3; 10 bases are a match to TRBD2. CDR1 and CDR2 (germline): SGHVS, FNYEAQ. J gave up 4 bases and V 2 bases, and 9 bases lay outside the gene matches. CDR3 length equals 17 residues. The CDR3: CASSLIASGGPADTQYF. The CDR3 region has the DNA TGTGCCAGCAGCTTAATCGCTAGCGGGGGACCGGCAGATACGCAGTATTTT. Full variable domain (remainder filled in from reference TRBV7-6 and TRBJ2-3): GAGVSQSPRYKVTKRGQDVALRCDPISGHVSLYWYRQALGQGPEFLTYFNYEAQQDKSGLPNDRFSAERPEGSISTLTIQRTEQRDSAMYRCASSLIASGGPADTQYFGPGTRLTVL.

The chain uses TRBV7-8 and TRBJ2-1, with 7 bases identical to TRBD2. CDR3 size: 19 residues. Germline V CDR1 and CDR2: SGHVS, FQNEAQ. V lost 1 base and J lost 4; bases outside the gene matches: 16. The CDR3 reads CASSLVSRSWEGLYNEQFF. The CDR3 bases are TGTGCCAGCAGCTTAGTATCTAGGTCGTGGGAGGGCCTATACAATGAGCAGTTCTTC.

The V call is TRBV4-2, the J call TRBJ2-5; 10 nucleotides match TRBD2. The V and J ends lost 4 bases and 5 bases, in that order; junction bases with no gene match: 13. There are 17 residues in the CDR3. Germline V gene sequence: CDR1 LGHNA, CDR2 YNFKEQ. In nucleotides, the CDR3 is TGTGCCAGCAGCCGGGGGGAAGCGGGGGGGCCTCAGGAGACCCAGTACTTC. Amino acids: CASSRGEAGGPQETQYF.

The chain carries TRBV5-6 and TRBJ1-2; unclear D gene. Between the trimmed V and J ends, which lost 0 bases and 5 bases, there was a span of 5 bases. This CDR3 spans 12 amino acids. Per germline, CDR1 SGHDT and CDR2 YYEEEE. CDR3 nucleotides: TGTGCCAGCAGCTTGGCCGGTTATGGCTACACCTTC. Protein: CASSLAGYGYTF. The full variable domain, with the rest looked up from reference TRBV5-6 and TRBJ1-2, is DAGVTQSPTHLIKTRGQQVTLRCSPKSGHDTVSWYQQALGQGPQFIFQYYEEEERQRGNFPDRFSGHQFPNYSSELNVNALLLGDSALYLCASSLAGYGYTFGSGTRLTVV.

This clone came up once. The J gene is TRBJ1-1, the V gene TRBV30; D gene ambiguous. The germline V gene encodes CDR1 GTSNPN and CDR2 SVGIG (reference sequence). V lost 3 bases and J 5 bases, leaving 19 bases between the germline ends. The CDR3 loop spans 15 amino acids. CDR3 bases: TGTGCCTGGAGGGGAGAGAGATGGGGTGGGACTGAAGCTTTCTTT. Its protein product is CAWRGERWGGTEAFF.

The chain links TRBV6-1 to TRBJ2-1, with TRBD2 identical over 8 bases. CDR3 length equals 16 residues. Unmatched junction bases numbered 8, after V lost 4 bases and J lost 3 bases. The V gene's germline CDR1 is MNHNS and CDR2 SASEGT. CDR3 DNA sequence: TGTGCCAGCAGTGGGGAGGCAGCGGGAGTCTACAATGAGCAGTTCTTC. Translated, it gives CASSGEAAGVYNEQFF.

The chain combines TRBV7-9 with TRBJ1-1; D might be TRBD1 (5 bases). Deletions cut 4 bases from V and 0 bases from J, with 12 bases between. Germline V CDR1 and CDR2: SEHNR, FQNEAQ (reference sequence). The CDR3 runs to 15 residues. CDR3 DNA sequence: TGTGCCAGCAGCTCCCAGACAGTCATGAACACTGAAGCTTTCTTT. It encodes CASSSQTVMNTEAFF.

V and J are TRBV7-9 and TRBJ2-2; TRBD1 is a possible D gene (6 bases). Germline V gene sequence: CDR1 SEHNR, CDR2 FQNEAQ (reference sequence). The CDR3 totals 14 residues. V was trimmed by 5 bases and J by 2 bases, leaving 9 bases between them. CDR3 sequence reads: CASSRDTNTGELFF. Written as DNA, the CDR3 is TGTGCCAGCAGCAGGGACACCAACACCGGGGAGCTGTTTTTT.

The V gene is TRBV30, the J gene TRBJ2-7, with TRBD2 as a possible D gene (5 bases). Germline CDR1 reads GTSNPN; CDR2 reads SVGIG (reference sequence). The V and J ends lost 2 bases and 2 bases respectively, with 10 bases between them. The CDR3 spans 13 residues. The CDR3: CAWSSGAPYEQYF. The CDR3 DNA is TGTGCCTGGAGTAGCGGAGCCCCCTACGAGCAGTACTTC. The variable domain in full, completed from reference TRBV30 and TRBJ2-7, reads SQTIHQWPATLVQPVGSPLSLECTVEGTSNPNLYWYRQAAGRGLQLLFYSVGIGQISSEVPQNLSASRPQDRQFILSSKKLLLSDSGFYLCAWSSGAPYEQYFGPGTRLTVT.